The 5 T cell receptor beta chains below were found in one sample sequenced in a study of blood T cell repertoires in COVID-19. Generated by immunoSEQ multiplex PCR, the TCRdb table keeps only in-frame clones and is missing some. The sample lists about 160,000 clones; 81% were seen once. The sequencing input was PBMCs or T cells enriched from blood (not recorded which). The receptors originated from a woman in her thirties or forties with acute COVID-19.

The V call is TRBV6-1, the J call TRBJ2-5; 14 bases are shared with TRBD2. The junction had 6 bases not matched to a gene; V was cut back by 4 bases and J by 2 bases. From germline, CDR1 is MNHNS and CDR2 SASEGT. The CDR3 length is 17 residues. CDR3 loop: CASSGGLAGGPQETQYF. DNA for the CDR3: TGTGCCAGCAGTGGAGGACTAGCGGGAGGTCCACAAGAGACCCAGTACTTC.

The chain is built from TRBV6-5 and TRBJ2-5; tentatively, D is TRBD1 (5 bases). The CDR3 has 13 amino acids. V was trimmed by 6 bases and J by 5 bases, leaving 13 bases between them. Per the germline V gene, CDR1 is MNHEY and CDR2 is SVGAGI. The CDR3, as DNA: TGTGCCAGCAGGGTGGGGCTCGGGGAGACCCAGTACTTC. It encodes CASRVGLGETQYF.

The chain carries TRBV7-2 and TRBJ2-2; TRBD2 is a possible D gene (6 bases). Looked up from germline, CDR1 is SGHTA and CDR2 is FQGNSA. The CDR3 is 18 residues long. V dropped 3 bases and J dropped 4 bases, with 21 bases sitting between them. Here the CDR3 reads CASSFLGLQRLGTGELFF. The CDR3 DNA sequence: TGTGCCAGCAGCTTCTTGGGACTCCAGCGGTTAGGCACCGGGGAGCTGTTTTTT.

The chain joins TRBV5-1 to TRBJ2-2; the D gene is possibly TRBD2 (6 bases). Trimming stripped 2 bases from V and 4 bases from J, with 12 bases between. Germline values: CDR1 SGHRS, CDR2 YFSETQ. The CDR3 consists of 15 residues. The CDR3 protein is CASSLTASATGELFF. The CDR3 DNA reads as TGCGCCAGCAGCTTAACGGCTAGCGCCACCGGGGAGCTGTTTTTT.

A few counts support this clone. Within the sample, other DNA sequences also encode this same CDR3. This chain links TRBV6-1 with TRBJ1-2; TRBD1 matches at 8 bases. V trimming: 2 bases; J trimming: 6 bases; junction bases outside the gene matches: 2. The CDR3 sequence is 13 residues long. Germline V gene data show CDR1 as MNHNS and CDR2 as SASEGT. The CDR3 spells CASSEQGADGYTF. The DNA of the CDR3 is TGTGCCAGCAGTGAACAGGGGGCGGATGGCTACACCTTC.